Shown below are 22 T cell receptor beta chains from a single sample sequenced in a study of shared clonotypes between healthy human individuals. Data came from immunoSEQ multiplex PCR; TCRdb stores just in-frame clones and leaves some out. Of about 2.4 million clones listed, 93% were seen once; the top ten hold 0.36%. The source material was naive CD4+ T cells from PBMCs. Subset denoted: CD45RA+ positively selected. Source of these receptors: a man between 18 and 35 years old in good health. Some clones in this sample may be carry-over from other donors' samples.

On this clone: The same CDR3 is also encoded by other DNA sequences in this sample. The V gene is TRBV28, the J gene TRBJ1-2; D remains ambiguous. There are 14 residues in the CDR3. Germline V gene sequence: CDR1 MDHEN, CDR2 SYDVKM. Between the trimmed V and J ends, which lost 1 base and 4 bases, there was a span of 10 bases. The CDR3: CASSLSPGVYGYTF. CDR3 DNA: TGTGCCAGCAGTTTATCCCCCGGGGTCTATGGCTACACCTTC.

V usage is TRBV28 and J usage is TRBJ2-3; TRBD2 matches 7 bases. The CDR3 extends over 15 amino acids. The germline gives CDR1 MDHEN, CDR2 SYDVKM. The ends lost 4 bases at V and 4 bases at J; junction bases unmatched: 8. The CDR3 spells CASSSPSAGADTQYF. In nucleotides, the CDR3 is TGTGCCAGCAGTTCCCCCTCTGCGGGAGCAGATACGCAGTATTTT.

The CDR3 DNA reads as TGTGCCAGCAGTTTCTATGGACAGGGGGCTGAAAAACTGTTTTTT. Protein: CASSFYGQGAEKLFF. This chain connects TRBV27 to TRBJ1-4, with TRBD1 matching over 11 bases. CDR1 is MNHEY and CDR2 is SMNVEV in the germline V gene (reference sequence). V was clipped by 3 bases and J by 7 bases; unmatched bases: 4. This CDR3 has 15 amino acids.

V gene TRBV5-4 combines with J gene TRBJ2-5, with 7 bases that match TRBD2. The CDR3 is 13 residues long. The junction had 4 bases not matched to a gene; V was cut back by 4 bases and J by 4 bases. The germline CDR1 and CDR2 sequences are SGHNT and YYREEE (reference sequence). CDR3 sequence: CASSGEGAETQYF. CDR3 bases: TGTGCCAGCAGCGGGGAGGGAGCAGAGACCCAGTACTTC. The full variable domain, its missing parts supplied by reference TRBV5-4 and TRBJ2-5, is ETGVTQSPTHLIKTRGQQVTLRCSSQSGHNTVSWYQQALGQGPQFIFQYYREEENGRGNFPPRFSGLQFPNYSSELNVNALELDDSALYLCASSGEGAETQYFGPGTRLLVL.

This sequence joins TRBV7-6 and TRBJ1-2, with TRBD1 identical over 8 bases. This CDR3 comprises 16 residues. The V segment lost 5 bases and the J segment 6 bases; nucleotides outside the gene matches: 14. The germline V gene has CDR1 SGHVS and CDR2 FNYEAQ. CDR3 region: CASSSSRGQSGDGYTF. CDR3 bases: TGTGCCAGCAGCAGTAGCAGGGGGCAGAGTGGGGATGGCTACACCTTC.

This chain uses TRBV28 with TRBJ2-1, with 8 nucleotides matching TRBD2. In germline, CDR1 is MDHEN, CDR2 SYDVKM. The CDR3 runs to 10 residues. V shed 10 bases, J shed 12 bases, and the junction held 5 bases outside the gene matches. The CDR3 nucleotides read TGTGCCATCGCCAGCGGGAGGCAGTTCTTC. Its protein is CAIASGRQFF.

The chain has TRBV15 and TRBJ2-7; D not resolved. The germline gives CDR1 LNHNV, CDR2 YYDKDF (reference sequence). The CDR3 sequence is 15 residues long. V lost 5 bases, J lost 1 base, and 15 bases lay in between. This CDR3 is CATSRLGGESYEQYF. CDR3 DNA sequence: TGTGCCACCAGCCGGTTGGGCGGTGAGTCCTACGAGCAGTACTTC.

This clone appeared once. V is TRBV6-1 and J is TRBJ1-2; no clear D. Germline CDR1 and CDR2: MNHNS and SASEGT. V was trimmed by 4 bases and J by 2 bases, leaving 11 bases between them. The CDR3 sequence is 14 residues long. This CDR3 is CASSVQYTNYGYTF. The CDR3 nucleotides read TGTGCCAGCAGTGTCCAGTATACGAACTATGGCTACACCTTC.

CDR3 sequence reads: CASSNWAADNEQFF. CDR3 coding DNA: TGCGCCAGCAGCAACTGGGCAGCCGACAATGAGCAGTTCTTC. This rearrangement joins TRBV4-3 to TRBJ2-1, with D hard to call. Per germline, CDR1 LGHNA and CDR2 YSLEER. The CDR3 length is 14 residues. V was shortened by 5 bases and J by 5 bases, with 13 bases between the two germline ends.

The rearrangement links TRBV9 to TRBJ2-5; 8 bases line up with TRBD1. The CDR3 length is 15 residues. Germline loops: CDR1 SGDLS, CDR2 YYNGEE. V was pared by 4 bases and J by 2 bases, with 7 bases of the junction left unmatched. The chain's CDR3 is CASSPRTGLQETQYF. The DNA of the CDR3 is TGTGCCAGCAGCCCCCGGACAGGGTTACAAGAGACCCAGTACTTC.

CDR3 protein: CASSLVRKDTEAFF. As DNA, the CDR3 is TGTGCCAGCAGCTTAGTAAGGAAGGACACTGAAGCTTTCTTT. The chain has TRBV11-1 and TRBJ1-1; D ambiguous. Germline CDR1 is SGHAT and CDR2 is FQDESV (reference sequence). The ends were cut back, 1 base at V and 3 bases at J, with 9 bases in the middle. The CDR3 loop spans 14 amino acids. The variable domain in full, with the rest retrieved from reference TRBV11-1 and TRBJ1-1, is EAEVAQSPRYKITEKSQAVAFWCDPISGHATLYWYRQILGQGPELLVQFQDESVVDDSQLPKDRFSAERLKGVDSTLKIQPAELGDSAMYLCASSLVRKDTEAFFGQGTRLTVV.

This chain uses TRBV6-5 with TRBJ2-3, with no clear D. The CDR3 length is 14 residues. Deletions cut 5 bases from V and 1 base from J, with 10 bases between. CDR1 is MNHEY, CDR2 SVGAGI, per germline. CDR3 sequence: CASSRGVGTDTQYF. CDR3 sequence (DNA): TGTGCCAGCAGTAGAGGAGTGGGCACAGATACGCAGTATTTT.

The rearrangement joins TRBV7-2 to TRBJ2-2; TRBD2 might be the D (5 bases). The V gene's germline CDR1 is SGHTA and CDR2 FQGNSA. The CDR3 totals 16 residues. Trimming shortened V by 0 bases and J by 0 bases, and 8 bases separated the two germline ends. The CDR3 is CASSLAADTNTGELFF. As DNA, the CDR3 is TGTGCCAGCAGCTTAGCAGCGGATACGAACACCGGGGAGCTGTTTTTT.

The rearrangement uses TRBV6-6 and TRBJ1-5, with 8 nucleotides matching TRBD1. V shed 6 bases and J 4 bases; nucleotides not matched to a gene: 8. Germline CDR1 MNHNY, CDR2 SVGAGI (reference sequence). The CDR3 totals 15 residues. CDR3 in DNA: TGTGCCAGCAGACAACTTGACAGGGGAAATCAGCCCCAGCATTTT. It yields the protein CASRQLDRGNQPQHF.

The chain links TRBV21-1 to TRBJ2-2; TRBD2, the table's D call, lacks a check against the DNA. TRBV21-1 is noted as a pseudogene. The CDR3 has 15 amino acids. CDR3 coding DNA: TGTGCCAGCAGCAAAGCTCCGGGAAACACCGGGGAGCTGTTTTTT. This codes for CASSKAPGNTGELFF.

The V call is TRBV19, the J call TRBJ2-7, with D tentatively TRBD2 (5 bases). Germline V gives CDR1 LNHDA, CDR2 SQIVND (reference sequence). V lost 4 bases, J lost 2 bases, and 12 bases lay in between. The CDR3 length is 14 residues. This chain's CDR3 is CASSRAGLTYEQYF. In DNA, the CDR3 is TGTGCCAGTAGTAGGGCGGGTCTGACCTACGAGCAGTACTTC.

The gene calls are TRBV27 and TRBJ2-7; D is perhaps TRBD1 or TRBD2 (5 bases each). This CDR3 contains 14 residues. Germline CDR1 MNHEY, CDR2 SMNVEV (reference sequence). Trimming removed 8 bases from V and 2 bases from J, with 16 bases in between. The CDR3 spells CASGTLLPPYEQYF. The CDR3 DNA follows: TGTGCCAGCGGGACCCTTCTCCCGCCCTACGAGCAGTACTTC.

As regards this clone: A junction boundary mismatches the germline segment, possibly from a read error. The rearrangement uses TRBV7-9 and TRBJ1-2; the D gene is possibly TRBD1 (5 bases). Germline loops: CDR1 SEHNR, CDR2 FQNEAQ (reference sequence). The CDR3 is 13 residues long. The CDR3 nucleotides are TGTGCCAGCAGCCGCGAGTGGGTCGGACACCATAACTTC. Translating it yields CASSREWVGHHNF.

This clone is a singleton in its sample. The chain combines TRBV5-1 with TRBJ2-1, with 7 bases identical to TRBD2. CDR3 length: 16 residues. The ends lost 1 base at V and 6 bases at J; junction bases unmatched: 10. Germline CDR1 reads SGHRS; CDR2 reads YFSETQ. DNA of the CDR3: TGCGCCAGCAGCTTGCCATTGGGAGGGCAATCCAATGAGCAGTTCTTC. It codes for CASSLPLGGQSNEQFF. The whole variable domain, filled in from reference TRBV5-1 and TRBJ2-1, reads KAGVTQTPRYLIKTRGQQVTLSCSPISGHRSVSWYQQTPGQGLQFLFEYFSETQRNKGNFPGRFSGRQFSNSRSEMNVSTLELGDSALYLCASSLPLGGQSNEQFFGPGTRLTVL.

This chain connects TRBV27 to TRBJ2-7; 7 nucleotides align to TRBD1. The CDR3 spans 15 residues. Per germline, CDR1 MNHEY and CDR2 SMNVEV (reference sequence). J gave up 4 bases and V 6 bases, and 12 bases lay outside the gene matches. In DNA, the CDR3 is TGTGCCAGCAGGCCCCAAGGGACAGCGAGATACGAGCAGTACTTC. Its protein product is CASRPQGTARYEQYF.

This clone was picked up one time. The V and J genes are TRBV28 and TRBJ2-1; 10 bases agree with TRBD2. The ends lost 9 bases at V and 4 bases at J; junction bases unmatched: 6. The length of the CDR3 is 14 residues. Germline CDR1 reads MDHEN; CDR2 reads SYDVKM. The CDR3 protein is CASAGLALYNEQFF. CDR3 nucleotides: TGTGCCAGTGCGGGACTAGCGTTATACAATGAGCAGTTCTTC. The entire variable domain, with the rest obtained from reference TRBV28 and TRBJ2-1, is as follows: DVKVTQSSRYLVKRTGEKVFLECVQDMDHENMFWYRQDPGLGLRLIYFSYDVKMKEKGDIPEGYSVSREKKERFSLILESASTNQTSMYLCASAGLALYNEQFFGPGTRLTVL.

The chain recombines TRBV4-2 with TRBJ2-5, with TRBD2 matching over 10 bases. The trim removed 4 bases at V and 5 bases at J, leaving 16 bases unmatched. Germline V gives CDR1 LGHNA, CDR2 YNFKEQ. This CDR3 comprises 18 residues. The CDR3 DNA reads TGTGCCAGCAGCCCACAGGTTTCTAGCGGGAGTTGGGGGGAGACCCAGTACTTC. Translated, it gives CASSPQVSSGSWGETQYF.